This TCR beta chain was captured by sequencing in a study of blood T cells in healthy people across ages. Together with a sample-barcoded 5' primer, a J-beta primer mix was included in a second PCR lasting about 7 to 11 cycles. Each of the samples gave a minimum of 2.5 million paired-end reads that contained CDR3. TCRdb ran MiXCR on the 5' RACE reads and lists one entry per CDR3 protein. The table shows hundreds of thousands of distinct CDR3 sequences, with roughly 64% occurring only once. The sample was blood. This TCR was sampled from a man aged 25 to 40 in good health.

CDR3 DNA: TGCAGTGCTAGGAGCGGGAGTAGGGAGCTGTTTTTT. Translated: CSARSGSRELFF. This rearrangement joins TRBV20-1 to TRBJ2-2; 8 bases agree with TRBD2. The V segment lost 3 bases and the J segment 9 bases; nucleotides outside the gene matches: 3. This CDR3 contains 12 residues. Germline lookup yields CDR1 DFQATT and CDR2 SNEGSKA (reference sequence).